The 8 T cell receptor beta chains presented below share a single source sample, sequenced in a study of T cells in Graves' hyperthyroidism and ophthalmopathy. RNA transcripts provided the source from which TCR beta CDR3 regions were amplified. During a first-round RT-PCR of the TCR CDR3, the HTBI primer set was used. Each CDR3 protein gets one entry after TCRdb re-called the multiplex PCR reads with MiXCR. This sample has 450,000 to 700,000 distinct CDR3 sequences, with around 42% found just once. The source material was peripheral blood or thyroid tissue (not recorded which). The origin of the receptors is a woman in her late teens or twenties with Graves' hyperthyroidism.

This clonotype has ten or more counts. The chain carries TRBV20-1 and TRBJ1-5; 7 positions agree with TRBD1. With V trimmed by 6 bases and J by 0 bases, 8 bases remained unmatched. Germline loops: CDR1 DFQATT, CDR2 SNEGSKA (reference sequence). The CDR3 spans 15 residues. The CDR3 region is CSARTGFYSNQPQHF. In DNA, the CDR3 is TGCAGTGCAAGGACAGGATTTTATAGCAATCAGCCCCAGCATTTT.

V and J are TRBV5-1 and TRBJ1-6; TRBD1 aligns across 10 bases. V dropped 4 bases and J dropped 13; count of bases not matched to a gene: 8. Germline values: CDR1 SGHRS, CDR2 YFSETQ. This CDR3 is built from 14 residues. Here the CDR3 reads CASSTGQGDVPLHF. DNA of the CDR3: TGCGCCAGCAGCACTGGACAGGGGGACGTGCCCCTCCACTTT.

The V gene is TRBV20-1, the J gene TRBJ1-4; no firm D call. The CDR3 length is 15 residues. Trimming removed 6 bases at V and 0 bases at J, with 14 bases between. Per the germline V gene, CDR1 is DFQATT and CDR2 is SNEGSKA (reference sequence). CDR3 loop: CSAPTVEATNEKLFF. In DNA, the CDR3 is TGCAGTGCACCCACCGTCGAGGCAACTAATGAAAAACTGTTTTTT.

This rearrangement joins TRBV12-3 or TRBV12-4 to TRBJ2-1; no reliable D call. There are 14 residues in the CDR3. Deletions cut 8 bases from V and 4 bases from J, with 15 bases between. CDR3 protein: CASSPQLQYNEQFF. The CDR3 bases are TGTGCCAGCTCCCCCCAGCTACAGTACAATGAGCAGTTCTTC.

This clonotype was counted ten times or more. The V gene is TRBV29-1, the J gene TRBJ1-5; D not certain. Germline assignment: CDR1 SQVTM and CDR2 ANQGSEA. With 4 bases removed from V and 1 base from J, the gap between germline ends came to 5 bases. The CDR3 runs 12 residues. CDR3 DNA sequence: TGCAGCGTTGGTTGGAGCAATCAGCCCCAGCATTTT. As protein: CSVGWSNQPQHF.

This clonotype came up many times. The V call is TRBV12-3 or TRBV12-4, the J call TRBJ2-7; 11 positions agree with TRBD2. This CDR3 has 15 residues. J was trimmed by 2 bases and V by 5 bases; bases with no gene match: 5. CDR3: CASSSSGRDTYEQYF. The CDR3 bases are TGTGCCAGCAGTAGTAGCGGGAGGGATACCTACGAGCAGTACTTC.

Many counts were recorded for this clonotype. CDR3 DNA sequence: TGCAGCGTCCTCAGCAACTCTGGAAACACCATATATTTT. Protein product: CSVLSNSGNTIYF. The genes are TRBV29-1 and TRBJ1-3; no clear D gene. Germline-derived CDR1 and CDR2 are SQVTM and ANQGSEA. CDR3 length: 13 residues. Trimming pared 6 bases from V and 0 bases from J, leaving 9 bases between.

The V gene is TRBV7-9, the J gene TRBJ2-5, with D perhaps assigned TRBD1 or TRBD2 (5 bases each). Germline V gene sequence: CDR1 SEHNR, CDR2 FQNEAQ (reference sequence). This CDR3 is 15 amino acids long. Trimming stripped 3 bases from V and 0 bases from J, with 11 bases between. CDR3 sequence: CASSLGTVNQETQYF. In DNA, the CDR3 is TGTGCCAGCAGCTTGGGGACGGTGAACCAAGAGACCCAGTACTTC.